The 24 T cell receptor beta chains below all came from one sample that was sequenced in a study of blood T cell repertoires in COVID-19. Using immunoSEQ multiplex PCR, the repertoire was profiled, and TCRdb retains in-frame clones only, with some absent. Of roughly 200,000 clones listed, about 85% were seen once; the top ten hold 6.2%. Specimen: PBMCs or T cells enriched from blood (not recorded which). The receptors here all came from a man aged 40-50 years who had recovered from COVID-19.

The rearrangement links TRBV6-4 to TRBJ2-3; the match to TRBD2 covers 8 bases. The V segment lost 2 bases and the J segment 4 bases; nucleotides outside the gene matches: 2. This CDR3 region has 14 residues. Looked up from germline, CDR1 is MRHNA and CDR2 is SNTAGT. The CDR3 DNA sequence: TGTGCCAGCAGTGACGGACTAGCATCAGATACGCAGTATTTT. As protein: CASSDGLASDTQYF.

This chain links TRBV5-1 with TRBJ1-2; D remains ambiguous. V shed 4 bases and J shed 8 bases, with 15 bases lying between them. The CDR3 is 13 amino acids. Germline V lookup: CDR1 SGHRS, CDR2 YFSETQ. CDR3 in amino acids: CASSPKTDSGYTF. The CDR3 DNA reads TGCGCCAGCAGCCCCAAGACCGACTCGGGCTACACCTTC.

The chain carries TRBV14 and TRBJ2-2; possibly TRBD1 for D (5 bases). Trimming stripped 1 base from V and 6 bases from J, with 15 bases between. The CDR3 has 16 residues. Germline CDR1 is SGHDN and CDR2 is FVKESK. The CDR3: CASSQVIGRAPGELFF. The CDR3 nucleotides are TGTGCCAGCAGCCAAGTAATAGGCAGGGCCCCCGGGGAGCTGTTTTTT.

This clone was seen once. The V gene is TRBV6-5, the J gene TRBJ1-2; tentatively, D is TRBD1 (5 bases). The V and J ends lost 5 bases and 8 bases respectively, with 12 bases between them. CDR3 length: 12 residues. CDR1 and CDR2 (germline): MNHEY, SVGAGI. CDR3 sequence reads: CASSQSRGGYTF. The CDR3, as DNA: TGTGCCAGCAGTCAAAGTCGGGGGGGCTACACCTTC.

The CDR3 sequence is CASSPTLGPNEKLFF. The DNA for the CDR3 is TGTGCCAGCAGTCCTACTCTCGGTCCTAATGAAAAACTGTTTTTT. The J gene is TRBJ1-4, the V gene TRBV6-5; no definite D call. The CDR3 consists of 15 residues. Trimming stripped 5 bases from V and 3 bases from J, with 13 bases between. Germline-derived CDR1 and CDR2 are MNHEY and SVGAGI.

This chain connects TRBV9 to TRBJ1-3; 10 bases agree with TRBD1. Germline-derived CDR1 and CDR2 are SGDLS and YYNGEE. Trimming cost V 3 bases and J 2 bases; bases outside gene matches: 11. The CDR3 is made up of 18 amino acids. This chain's CDR3 is CASSAGGTGVNAGNTIYF. CDR3 sequence (DNA): TGTGCCAGCAGCGCCGGGGGGACAGGGGTCAACGCTGGAAACACCATATATTTT.

This clone was recorded a few times. The chain carries TRBV11-3 and TRBJ1-4, with a tentative D call TRBD1 (6 bases). The CDR3 runs 14 residues. Germline CDR1 SGHNT, CDR2 YENEEA. V gave up 2 bases and J gave up 7 bases, with 11 bases separating them. The CDR3 nucleotides are TGTGCCAGCAGCTTACAGGGGTATGGTGAAAAACTGTTTTTT. It specifies CASSLQGYGEKLFF.

The V call is TRBV29-1, the J call TRBJ1-2; D is undetermined. The V and J ends lost 0 bases and 5 bases respectively, with 10 bases between them. The CDR3 is 13 amino acids. Germline V gene sequence: CDR1 SQVTM, CDR2 ANQGSEA. CDR3 nucleotides: TGCAGCGTTGAAGATGGGCAGATTTATGGCTACACCTTC. It encodes CSVEDGQIYGYTF.

The chain carries TRBV30 and TRBJ2-7, with D perhaps TRBD1 (6 bases). CDR1 GTSNPN and CDR2 SVGIG come from the germline V gene (reference sequence). The CDR3 spans 12 residues. Deletions cut 1 base from V and 9 bases from J, with 13 bases between. DNA of the CDR3: TGTGCCTGGAGTGAAGGCAGGGGTAGGCAGTACTTC. Its protein is CAWSEGRGRQYF.

The chain carries TRBV19 and TRBJ1-3; 8 bases are a match to TRBD1. Looked up from germline, CDR1 is LNHDA and CDR2 is SQIVND (reference sequence). The CDR3 is 19 amino acids. Trimming at V came to 5 bases and at J to 1 base, leaving 16 bases not matched to a gene. CDR3 protein: CASSPRQGARGWSGNTIYF. The CDR3 coding sequence is TGTGCCAGTAGTCCCCGGCAGGGGGCCCGCGGTTGGTCTGGAAACACCATATATTTT.

This clone was seen only a few times. The chain has TRBV30 and TRBJ2-7, with 10 bases lining up with TRBD1. CDR1 is GTSNPN, CDR2 SVGIG, per germline (reference sequence). V was clipped by 5 bases and J by 1 base; unmatched bases: 5. The CDR3 is 14 amino acids. The CDR3 region has the DNA TGTGCCTGGGAGGGACAGGGGAGTTCCTACGAGCAGTACTTC. Its protein product is CAWEGQGSSYEQYF.

The V call is TRBV29-1, the J call TRBJ2-3, with D unresolved. Trimming shortened V by 7 bases and J by 5 bases, and 13 bases separated the two germline ends. CDR1 is SQVTM, CDR2 ANQGSEA, per germline. CDR3 size: 12 residues. The CDR3 here is CSAAPPGDTQYF. CDR3 nucleotide sequence: TGCAGCGCCGCCCCCCCCGGAGATACGCAGTATTTT.

The gene calls are TRBV2 and TRBJ1-5; D call uncertain. CDR1 is SNHLY and CDR2 is FYNNEI in the germline V gene. The CDR3 totals 14 residues. The germline V and J ends were trimmed by 0 bases and 4 bases, with 7 bases remaining between them. The chain's CDR3 is CASSEAAANQPQHF. In DNA, the CDR3 is TGTGCCAGCAGTGAAGCGGCAGCGAATCAGCCCCAGCATTTT. Full variable domain (outside the CDR3, taken from reference TRBV2 and TRBJ1-5): EPEVTQTPSHQVTQMGQEVILRCVPISNHLYFYWYRQILGQKVEFLVSFYNNEISEKSEIFDDQFSVERPDGSNFTLKIRSTKLEDSAMYFCASSEAAANQPQHFGDGTRLSIL.

The V gene is TRBV9, the J gene TRBJ1-1; possibly TRBD1 for D (6 bases). Germline loops: CDR1 SGDLS, CDR2 YYNGEE. Deletions cut 2 bases from V and 3 bases from J, with 11 bases between. The CDR3 covers 14 residues. Written as DNA, the CDR3 is TGTGCCAGCAGCGTCGGTGGGGGCCACACTGAAGCTTTCTTT. Residues: CASSVGGGHTEAFF.

In nucleotides, the CDR3 is TGTGCCACCAGCTCAACCCCAGGAAGAAGCTCCTACGAGCAGTACTTC. Amino acid sequence: CATSSTPGRSSYEQYF. The chain joins TRBV15 to TRBJ2-7; D is unclear. The CDR3 has 16 residues. Looked up from germline, CDR1 is LNHNV and CDR2 is YYDKDF (reference sequence). The ends were cut back, 5 bases at V and 0 bases at J, with 17 bases in the middle.

Concerning this clone itself: Other DNA sequences in this specimen translate into the identical CDR3. The rearrangement links TRBV29-1 to TRBJ1-3; D is undetermined. The germline V gene encodes CDR1 SQVTM and CDR2 ANQGSEA. The V end was cut by 4 bases, the J end by 0 bases, with 7 bases between. The CDR3 runs to 13 residues. This CDR3 is CSVGTGSGNTIYF. The CDR3 DNA reads TGCAGCGTTGGGACTGGCTCTGGAAACACCATATATTTT.

The chain employs TRBV6-2 or TRBV6-3 and TRBJ2-2; 7 bases fit TRBD1. V dropped 7 bases and J dropped 4; count of bases not matched to a gene: 9. Looked up from germline, CDR1 is MNHEY and CDR2 is SVGEGT. The CDR3 sequence is 15 residues long. CDR3 protein: CASNPQGIITGELFF. The CDR3 nucleotides read TGTGCCAGCAACCCACAGGGGATAATCACCGGGGAGCTGTTTTTT.

This chain connects TRBV13 to TRBJ1-6, with TRBD1 matching over 8 bases. This CDR3 comprises 14 residues. Germline CDR1 is PRHDT and CDR2 is FYEKMQ (reference sequence). Trimming at V came to 3 bases and at J to 6 bases, leaving 1 base not matched to a gene. CDR3 amino acids: CASSLDRANSPLHF. The CDR3 DNA reads TGTGCCAGCAGCTTGGACAGGGCTAATTCACCCCTCCACTTT.

V is TRBV18 and J is TRBJ1-2; D is unresolved. This CDR3 has 16 amino acids. The V and J ends lost 2 bases and 4 bases respectively, with 17 bases between them. In germline, CDR1 is KGHSH, CDR2 LQKENI. The CDR3 sequence: CASSPGRQARSYGYTF. The DNA for the CDR3 is TGTGCCAGCTCACCAGGTCGGCAGGCACGATCCTATGGCTACACCTTC.

The rearrangement links TRBV28 to TRBJ1-1; 8 bases line up with TRBD1. The CDR3 totals 14 residues. V lost 2 bases, J lost 11 bases, and 10 bases stayed unmatched. The germline gives CDR1 MDHEN, CDR2 SYDVKM. CDR3 DNA: TGTGCCAGCAGTTTAGGGGGGCAGGGGGCAACGGCTTTCTTT. It yields the protein CASSLGGQGATAFF.

V usage is TRBV9 and J usage is TRBJ2-1; TRBD2 agrees at 9 bases. V shed 4 bases and J 0 bases; nucleotides not matched to a gene: 5. Germline V gene lookup returns CDR1 SGDLS and CDR2 YYNGEE. This CDR3 comprises 16 residues. The CDR3 spells CASSTSGGFSYNEQFF. In DNA form, the CDR3 reads TGTGCCAGCAGCACAAGCGGGGGGTTCTCCTACAATGAGCAGTTCTTC. The variable domain in full, completed from reference TRBV9 and TRBJ2-1, reads DSGVTQTPKHLITATGQRVTLRCSPRSGDLSVYWYQQSLDQGLQFLIQYYNGEERAKGNILERFSAQQFPDLHSELNLSSLELGDSALYFCASSTSGGFSYNEQFFGPGTRLTVL.

The chain carries TRBV28 and TRBJ1-2; D might be TRBD1 (6 bases). This CDR3 contains 12 residues. The germline V and J ends were trimmed by 4 bases and 8 bases, with 11 bases remaining between them. Germline V gene data show CDR1 as MDHEN and CDR2 as SYDVKM. The DNA of the CDR3 is TGTGCCAGCAGTTCAGGGGCCTCCGGCTACACCTTC. Residues: CASSSGASGYTF.

This clone was picked up one time. CDR3 DNA: TGTGCCAGCAGCCGAAAACCGGGACAGGGGGCCGAGCAGTACTTC. Its translation: CASSRKPGQGAEQYF. V usage is TRBV6-5 and J usage is TRBJ2-7; 12 bases map to TRBD1. Trimming at V came to 6 bases and at J to 6 bases, leaving 9 bases not matched to a gene. This CDR3 comprises 15 residues. Germline V lookup: CDR1 MNHEY, CDR2 SVGAGI.

The chain couples TRBV6-5 to TRBJ1-2; D remains ambiguous. The CDR3 runs 14 residues. From germline, CDR1 is MNHEY and CDR2 SVGAGI. V lost 5 bases and J 4 bases, leaving 14 bases between the germline ends. CDR3 in amino acids: CASSLTPGSYGYTF. The CDR3 nucleotides are TGTGCCAGCAGTCTTACTCCGGGATCCTATGGCTACACCTTC.